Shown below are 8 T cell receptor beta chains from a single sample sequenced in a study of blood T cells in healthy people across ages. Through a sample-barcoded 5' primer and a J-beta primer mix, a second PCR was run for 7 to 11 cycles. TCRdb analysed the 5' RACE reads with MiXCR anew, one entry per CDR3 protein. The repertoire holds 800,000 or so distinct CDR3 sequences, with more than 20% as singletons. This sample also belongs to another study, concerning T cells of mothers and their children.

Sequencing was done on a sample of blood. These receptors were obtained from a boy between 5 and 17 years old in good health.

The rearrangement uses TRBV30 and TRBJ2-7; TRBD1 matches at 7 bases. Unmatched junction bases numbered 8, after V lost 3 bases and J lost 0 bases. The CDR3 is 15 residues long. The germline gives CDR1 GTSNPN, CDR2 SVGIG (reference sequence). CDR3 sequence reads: CAWRPGQANSYEQYF. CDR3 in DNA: TGTGCCTGGAGGCCCGGACAGGCAAACTCCTACGAGCAGTACTTC.

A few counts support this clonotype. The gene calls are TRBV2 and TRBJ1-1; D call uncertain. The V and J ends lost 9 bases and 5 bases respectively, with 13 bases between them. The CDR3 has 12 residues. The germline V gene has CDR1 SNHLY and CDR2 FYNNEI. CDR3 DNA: TGTGCCAGTGCTGACGGTTTGACTGAAGCTTTCTTT. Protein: CASADGLTEAFF.

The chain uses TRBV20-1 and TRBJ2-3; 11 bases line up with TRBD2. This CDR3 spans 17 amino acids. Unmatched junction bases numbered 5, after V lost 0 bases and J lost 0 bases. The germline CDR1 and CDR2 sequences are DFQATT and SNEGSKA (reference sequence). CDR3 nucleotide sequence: TGCAGTGCTAGAGATCCCCGGACTAGCGGGAGCACAGATACGCAGTATTTT. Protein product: CSARDPRTSGSTDTQYF.

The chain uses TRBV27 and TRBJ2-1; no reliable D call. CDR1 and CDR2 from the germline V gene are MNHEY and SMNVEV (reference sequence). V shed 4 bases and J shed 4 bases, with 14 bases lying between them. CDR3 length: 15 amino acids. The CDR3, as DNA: TGTGCCAGCAGTTCTGGTGGGTCGGTTTACAATGAGCAGTTCTTC. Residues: CASSSGGSVYNEQFF.

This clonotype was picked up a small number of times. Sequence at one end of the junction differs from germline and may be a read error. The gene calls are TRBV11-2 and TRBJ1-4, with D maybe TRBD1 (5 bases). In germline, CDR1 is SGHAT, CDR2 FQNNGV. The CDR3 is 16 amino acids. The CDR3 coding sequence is TGTGCCAGCAGCCTAGACCCCGACAGCCTTAATGAAAAACTGTTTTTT. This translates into CASSLDPDSLNEKLFF.

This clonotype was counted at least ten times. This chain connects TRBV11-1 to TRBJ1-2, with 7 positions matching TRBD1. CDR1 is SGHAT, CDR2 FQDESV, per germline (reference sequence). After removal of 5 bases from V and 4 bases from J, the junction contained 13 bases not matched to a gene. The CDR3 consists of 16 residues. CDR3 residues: CASSPRGGALIYGYTF. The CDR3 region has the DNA TGTGCCAGCAGCCCTAGAGGGGGCGCCTTGATCTATGGCTACACCTTC.

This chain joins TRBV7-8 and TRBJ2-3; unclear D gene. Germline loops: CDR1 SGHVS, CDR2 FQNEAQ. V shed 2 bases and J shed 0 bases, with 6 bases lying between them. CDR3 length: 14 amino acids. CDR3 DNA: TGTGCCAGCAGCTTACAGGACAGCACAGATACGCAGTATTTT. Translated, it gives CASSLQDSTDTQYF.

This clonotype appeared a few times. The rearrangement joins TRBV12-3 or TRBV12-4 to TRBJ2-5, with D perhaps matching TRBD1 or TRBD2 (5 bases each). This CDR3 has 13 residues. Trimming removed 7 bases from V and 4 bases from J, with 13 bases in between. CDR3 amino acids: CASKLRGGETQYF. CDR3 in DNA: TGTGCCAGCAAACTCCGGGGCGGAGAGACCCAGTACTTC.